This T cell receptor beta chain was recovered during a study of T cell responses to AZD1222 COVID-19 vaccine. General study findings and limits: Spike regions recognized by vaccine-associated CD4 TCRs spanned the protein, led by 160-218 and 743-854. Only six or seven AZD1222 recipients tested seropositive at baseline.

The CDR3 runs to 15 residues. The V end lost 4 bases, the J end lost 5 bases, and 17 bases lay between the germline ends. Germline V gives CDR1 SEHNR, CDR2 FQNEAQ (reference sequence). Notes on this clone: Its target is unknown.

Libraries were prepared by immunoSEQ multiplex PCR; TCRdb keeps only in-frame clonotypes and omits some of them. The repertoire holds 100,000 to 150,000 clones, with roughly 87% as singletons. V is TRBV7-9 and J is TRBJ1-1; perhaps TRBD1 as D (6 bases). The clonotype comes from an adult in good health. The source material was peripheral blood, sampled on day 0 of AZD1222 vaccination. The CDR3 here is CASSSGGGSRTEAFF. CDR3 bases: TGTGCCAGCAGCTCAGGAGGGGGTTCGCGTACTGAAGCTTTCTTT.